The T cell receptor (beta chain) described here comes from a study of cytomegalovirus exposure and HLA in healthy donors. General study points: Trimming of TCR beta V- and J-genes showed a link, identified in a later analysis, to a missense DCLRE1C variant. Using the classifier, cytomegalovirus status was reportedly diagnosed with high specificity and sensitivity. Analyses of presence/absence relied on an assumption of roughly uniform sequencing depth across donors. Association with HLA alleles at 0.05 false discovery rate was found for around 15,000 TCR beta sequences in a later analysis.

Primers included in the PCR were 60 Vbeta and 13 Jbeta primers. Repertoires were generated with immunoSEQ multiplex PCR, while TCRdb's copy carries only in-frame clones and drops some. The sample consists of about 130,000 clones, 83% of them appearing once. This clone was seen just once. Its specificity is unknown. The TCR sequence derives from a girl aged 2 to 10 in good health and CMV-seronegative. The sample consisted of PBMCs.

In DNA form, the CDR3 reads TGTGCCAGCAGTTCGGGGGGCCGGCAGCCCCAGCATTTT. Amino acid sequence: CASSSGGRQPQHF. The chain uses TRBV27 and TRBJ1-5, with a weak D call TRBD1 (6 bases). The CDR3 covers 13 residues. Germline CDR1 is MNHEY and CDR2 is SMNVEV (reference sequence). V was shortened by 4 bases and J by 7 bases, with 11 bases between the two germline ends.